This T cell receptor (beta chain) was retrieved from a study of cytotoxic CD8 clonotypes in ibrutinib-treated CLL. The repertoire was sequenced with immunoSEQ multiplex PCR; TCRdb's copy has only in-frame clones and lacks some. The table includes about 92,000 clones, 70% to 80% detected once. CDR1 and CDR2 (germline): LGHNA, YSLEER. The trim removed 1 base at V and 2 bases at J, leaving 4 bases unmatched. The CDR3 runs to 15 residues. This receptor was identified in a human donor with chronic lymphocytic leukemia. The gene calls are TRBV4-3 and TRBJ2-7, with 8 bases matching TRBD1. Material: PBMCs, obtained after 24 months of ibrutinib treatment. CDR3 nucleotide sequence: TGCGCCAGCAGCCAAGGAGGGACAGGACCCTACGAGCAGTACTTC. Translation gives CASSQGGTGPYEQYF.